What follows are 22 T cell receptor beta chains derived from one specimen sequenced in a study of lymphopenia after photon versus proton radiotherapy. Some clones are missing from TCRdb's copy, which holds only in-frame ones; the method was immunoSEQ multiplex PCR. The data contain tens of thousands of clones, around 82% of them singletons. The sample in question was peripheral blood, obtained from a patient treated with proton-based radiotherapy. All receptors come from a man aged 60 to 75 with pancreatic cancer.

The chain is built from TRBV6-6 and TRBJ1-3; 10 nucleotides line up with TRBD1. Germline V gene sequence: CDR1 MNHNY, CDR2 SVGAGI (reference sequence). V shed 6 bases and J 6 bases; nucleotides not matched to a gene: 11. CDR3 length: 16 amino acids. CDR3: CASSTTDRGLLNTIYF. DNA for the CDR3: TGTGCCAGCAGCACTACCGACAGGGGGCTTTTAAACACCATATATTTT.

V is TRBV5-5 and J is TRBJ1-5; D not resolved. The CDR3 is 13 amino acids. Germline V lookup: CDR1 SGHKS, CDR2 YYEKEE (reference sequence). V lost 0 bases and J 9 bases, leaving 10 bases between the germline ends. CDR3 loop: CASSLDGMGPQHF. The CDR3 DNA reads as TGTGCCAGCAGCTTGGACGGAATGGGGCCCCAGCATTTT.

J is TRBJ1-1 and V is TRBV6-5, with TRBD1 identical over 9 bases. V was clipped by 6 bases and J by 2 bases; unmatched bases: 4. The CDR3 has 14 amino acids. Germline assignment: CDR1 MNHEY and CDR2 SVGAGI. The DNA of the CDR3 is TGTGCCAGCAGGCGGACAGGGGTTAACACTGAAGCTTTCTTT. Translation gives CASRRTGVNTEAFF.

This clone has just one count. This chain links TRBV14 with TRBJ2-1; TRBD2 is a possible D gene (5 bases). Between the trimmed V and J ends, which lost 1 base and 1 base, there was a span of 14 bases. Per germline, CDR1 SGHDN and CDR2 FVKESK. This CDR3 comprises 17 residues. The CDR3: CASSQVPKRPSYNEQFF. CDR3 DNA sequence: TGTGCCAGCAGCCAAGTCCCGAAGCGGCCTTCCTACAATGAGCAGTTCTTC. Supplemented by reference TRBV14 and TRBJ2-1, the full variable domain reads EAGVTQFPSHSVIEKGQTVTLRCDPISGHDNLYWYRRVMGKEIKFLLHFVKESKQDESGMPNNRFLAERTGGTYSTLKVQPAELEDSGVYFCASSQVPKRPSYNEQFFGPGTRLTVL.

This chain links TRBV19 with TRBJ1-2, with TRBD1 identical over 10 bases. Germline trimming cut 6 bases from V and 4 bases from J; bases unmatched to any gene: 8. CDR1 LNHDA and CDR2 SQIVND come from the germline V gene (reference sequence). The CDR3 loop spans 15 amino acids. The CDR3 is CASRETGQGTYGYTF. The CDR3 nucleotides read TGTGCCAGTAGGGAAACGGGACAGGGGACCTATGGCTACACCTTC.

This chain connects TRBV5-1 to TRBJ2-7, with unresolved D. This CDR3 spans 14 amino acids. Germline CDR1 reads SGHRS; CDR2 reads YFSETQ. Trimming pared 2 bases from V and 6 bases from J, leaving 15 bases between. CDR3 sequence: CASSFGGNDREQYF. CDR3 in DNA: TGCGCCAGCAGCTTTGGTGGAAACGATCGCGAGCAGTACTTC.

In its sample, this clone was seen a few times. The rearrangement uses TRBV7-2 and TRBJ2-3; 7 bases are a match to TRBD2. Trimming at V came to 4 bases and at J to 2 bases, leaving 15 bases not matched to a gene. This CDR3 comprises 18 residues. Germline values: CDR1 SGHTA, CDR2 FQGNSA. CDR3 residues: CASSSYLGGRTYTDTQYF. In DNA, the CDR3 is TGTGCCAGCAGCTCATACTTGGGGGGGAGGACCTACACAGATACGCAGTATTTT. Using reference TRBV7-2 and TRBJ2-3 for the parts outside the CDR3, the full variable domain is GAGVSQSPSNKVTEKGKDVELRCDPISGHTALYWYRQSLGQGLEFLIYFQGNSAPDKSGLPSDRFSAERTGGSVSTLTIQRTQQEDSAVYLCASSSYLGGRTYTDTQYFGPGTRLTVL.

The V call is TRBV6-5, the J call TRBJ1-5; D not resolved. The CDR3 contains 13 residues. V was clipped by 10 bases and J by 3 bases, with 13 bases between them. CDR1 is MNHEY and CDR2 is SVGAGI in the germline V gene. The CDR3 DNA is TGTGCCATCGGGGAAAGCTCCAATCAGCCCCAGCATTTT. This sequence encodes CAIGESSNQPQHF.

This rearrangement joins TRBV11-2 to TRBJ2-3; D possibly corresponds to TRBD2 (6 bases). CDR3 size: 17 residues. Germline assignment: CDR1 SGHAT and CDR2 FQNNGV. Trimming took off 5 bases at V and 1 base at J, with 19 bases between the two ends. As DNA, the CDR3 is TGTGCCAGCAGCCAAAGGAGCAGCGGAGGGGGCACAGATACGCAGTATTTT. Translated: CASSQRSSGGGTDTQYF. The complete variable domain, with remaining parts taken from reference TRBV11-2 and TRBJ2-3, reads EAGVAQSPRYKIIEKRQSVAFWCNPISGHATLYWYQQILGQGPKLLIQFQNNGVVDDSQLPKDRFSAERLKGVDSTLKIQPAKLEDSAVYLCASSQRSSGGGTDTQYFGPGTRLTVL.

V is TRBV7-3 and J is TRBJ2-1; TRBD2 matches at 10 bases. The V gene end was trimmed by 5 bases and the J gene end by 7 bases; junction bases not matched to a gene: 11. CDR3 length: 16 residues. Germline-derived CDR1 and CDR2 are SGHTA and FQGTGA. This CDR3 reads CASSPLSGRGINEQFF. The CDR3 nucleotides read TGTGCCAGCAGCCCCCTAAGCGGGAGGGGAATTAATGAGCAGTTCTTC.

This clone was observed a handful of times. The chain recombines TRBV2 with TRBJ1-4; D is uncertain. V lost 5 bases and J lost 5, with 0 bases in between. The V gene's germline CDR1 is SNHLY and CDR2 FYNNEI. This CDR3 is 10 amino acids long. The CDR3 DNA is TGTGCCAGCAGTAATGAAAAACTGTTTTTT. This translates into CASSNEKLFF.

V and J are TRBV19 and TRBJ2-1, with TRBD1 matching 8 bases. Losses at the gene ends were 3 bases for V and 0 bases for J; bases not matched to a gene: 1. Germline V gives CDR1 LNHDA, CDR2 SQIVND (reference sequence). The CDR3 loop spans 15 amino acids. The chain's CDR3 is CASSIDRGSYNEQFF. The CDR3, as DNA: TGTGCCAGTAGTATCGACAGGGGCTCCTACAATGAGCAGTTCTTC.

The V and J genes are TRBV29-1 and TRBJ2-2; D possibly corresponds to TRBD1 (6 bases). V lost 7 bases, J lost 5 bases, and 11 bases lay in between. Germline V lookup: CDR1 SQVTM, CDR2 ANQGSEA. There are 12 residues in the CDR3. This CDR3 is CSGKQGTGELFF. In DNA, the CDR3 is TGCAGCGGAAAACAGGGTACCGGGGAGCTGTTTTTT.

This chain connects TRBV7-6 to TRBJ2-1; TRBD2 matches 15 bases. Germline loops: CDR1 SGHVS, CDR2 FNYEAQ. With 3 bases clipped from V and 15 bases from J, the junction kept 9 bases outside the gene matches. The CDR3 extends over 15 amino acids. CDR3 coding DNA: TGTGCCAGCAGCTTGCAACCGGGACTAGCGGGAGGTTGGTTCTTC. It translates to CASSLQPGLAGGWFF.

V is TRBV13 and J is TRBJ2-2; the D call may be TRBD1 or TRBD2 (5 bases each). Trimming stripped 5 bases from V and 4 bases from J, with 14 bases between. Germline lookup yields CDR1 PRHDT and CDR2 FYEKMQ (reference sequence). The CDR3 has 15 amino acids. The CDR3 region is CASSRRDRGTGELFF. For the CDR3, the DNA is TGTGCCAGCAGCCGCCGGGACCGAGGCACCGGGGAGCTGTTTTTT.

CDR3 in DNA: TGTGCCAGCAGCCTAGGCCCTAGCGGGAGGGCTAGGACCCAGTACTTC. It encodes CASSLGPSGRARTQYF. The gene calls are TRBV5-4 and TRBJ2-5, with TRBD2 identical over 12 bases. The germline gives CDR1 SGHNT, CDR2 YYREEE (reference sequence). Germline trimming cut 4 bases from V and 7 bases from J; bases unmatched to any gene: 11. The CDR3 runs to 16 residues.

The gene calls are TRBV5-1 and TRBJ2-7, with 7 bases fitting TRBD1. The CDR3 is 16 residues long. From germline, CDR1 is SGHRS and CDR2 YFSETQ. V shed 7 bases, J shed 0 bases, and the junction held 13 bases outside the gene matches. As DNA, the CDR3 is TGCGCCAGCCCATCTATCTACAGGGGTAGCTCCTACGAGCAGTACTTC. Encoded protein: CASPSIYRGSSYEQYF.

CDR3 DNA sequence: TGTGCCAGCAGCCCCCTCCCTAGCGGGAGCTCCTACAATGAGCAGTTCTTC. It translates to CASSPLPSGSSYNEQFF. The chain is built from TRBV7-8 and TRBJ2-1; 10 bases agree with TRBD2. J lost 0 bases, V lost 5 bases, and 7 bases had no gene match. The CDR3 is 17 amino acids. Germline CDR1 is SGHVS and CDR2 is FQNEAQ. Complete variable domain (other parts from reference TRBV7-8 and TRBJ2-1): GAGVSQSPRYKVAKRGQDVALRCDPISGHVSLFWYQQALGQGPEFLTYFQNEAQLDKSGLPSDRFFAERPEGSVSTLKIQRTQQEDSAVYLCASSPLPSGSSYNEQFFGPGTRLTVL.

This clone came up a few times. The J gene is TRBJ1-5, the V gene TRBV7-9; D is ambiguous. The germline V gene has CDR1 SEHNR and CDR2 FQNEAQ (reference sequence). With 11 bases removed from V and 11 bases from J, the gap between germline ends came to 10 bases. The CDR3 is made up of 9 amino acids. The CDR3 reads CASPLTQHF. CDR3 DNA sequence: TGTGCCTCCCCCCTCACCCAGCATTTT.

The chain uses TRBV2 and TRBJ2-3; possibly TRBD2 for D (5 bases). The CDR3 runs 13 residues. Germline CDR1 reads SNHLY; CDR2 reads FYNNEI. With 8 bases removed from V and 1 base from J, the gap between germline ends came to 10 bases. CDR3 in DNA: TGTGCCAGCTCAGCGGAACGCACAGATACGCAGTATTTT. This gives the protein CASSAERTDTQYF.

J is TRBJ2-5 and V is TRBV7-9, with 9 positions matching TRBD2. The CDR3 is 16 residues long. Trimming took 4 bases from V and 2 from J; bases not matched to a gene: 8. In germline, CDR1 is SEHNR, CDR2 FQNEAQ (reference sequence). The CDR3 DNA reads as TGTGCCAGCAGCTCCCGACTAGCGGCGTTACAAGAGACCCAGTACTTC. The encoded protein is CASSSRLAALQETQYF.

V and J are TRBV11-2 and TRBJ2-1, with 11 bases fitting TRBD2. Germline values: CDR1 SGHAT, CDR2 FQNNGV. V gave up 1 base and J gave up 7 bases; unmatched junction bases: 12. The CDR3 is made up of 18 amino acids. In nucleotides, the CDR3 is TGTGCCAGCAGCTTAGGTCCCCCCGCTAGCGGGAGGCTGAATGAGCAGTTCTTC. Its translation is CASSLGPPASGRLNEQFF.